The clone carrying this T cell receptor beta chain was counted between two and nine times. The target antigen is unknown. Each CDR3 protein gets one entry after TCRdb re-called the 5' RACE reads with MiXCR. Of roughly 120,000 distinct CDR3 sequences in the sample, around 15% were seen once. V was pared by 6 bases and J by 1 base, with 4 bases of the junction left unmatched. This CDR3 spans 15 amino acids. These data come from a study of CD8 T cells in ankylosing spondylitis. Study observations and caveats: Characteristic, it appeared, of ankylosing spondylitis blood was a TCR beta motif of 7 or 8 highly homologous variants.

V gene TRBV12-3 or TRBV12-4 combines with J gene TRBJ2-1; 9 positions match TRBD2. Sequenced material: blood, either unsorted or a sorted T cell fraction (not recorded which). This TCR came from a female donor with ankylosing spondylitis or in good health (not recorded which). The CDR3 sequence is CASRLSGGSYNEQFF. DNA for the CDR3: TGTGCCAGCAGGCTAAGCGGGGGGTCCTACAATGAGCAGTTCTTC.